Listed here is a single T cell receptor (beta chain). Its antigen is undetermined. This sample is drawn from a study of long-term antiretroviral therapy in people with HIV. Broader study findings: Controls exceeded HIV repertoires in CDR3 length range. Before ART, certain clones expanded, and these dominated the repertoire at all time points.

Among participants with HIV, every one received treatment in the United States. Researchers ran immunoSEQ v3.0 at survey level. Sequencing used immunoSEQ multiplex PCR; TCRdb keeps in-frame clones, though not all of them. The table lists about 15,000 clones, roughly four fifths of them singletons. Per germline, CDR1 LNHNV and CDR2 YYDKDF (reference sequence). V lost 1 base and J 2 bases, leaving 4 bases between the germline ends. The length of the CDR3 is 13 residues. This TCR was recovered from a young man with HIV. This chain links TRBV15 with TRBJ2-3; D is unresolved. Sequencing was performed on unsorted PBMCs, taken 0.1 years after starting antiretroviral therapy. The CDR3 DNA reads TGTGCCACCAGCAGAGGGCACACAGATACGCAGTATTTT. This encodes CATSRGHTDTQYF.